The sequence of this T cell receptor (beta chain) was determined in a study of T cells after yellow fever vaccination. Turning to the study itself: Preparation of the low-cell-number fractions used SMART-Seq v4 Ultra Low Input.

The authors made TCR cDNA by 5'RACE template switching, adding a universal primer site and UMIs. In TCRdb, the 5' RACE reads were re-called with MiXCR into one record per CDR3 protein. This sample has 610,000 or so distinct CDR3 sequences, with 9% to 15% found just once. This clonotype was seen only a few times. Its antigen is as yet unknown. Study results and caveats: Reappearance after the booster was observed for most primary-vaccination clones (more than 95% CD4, approximately 90% CD8). Weaker in magnitude, the secondary response showed a faster peak on day 5 versus 15.

V was trimmed by 8 bases and J by 7 bases, leaving 11 bases between them. Germline loops: CDR1 MNHEY, CDR2 SVGEGT. The CDR3 is 11 amino acids. The sequencing used PBMCs, collected on the day of the yellow fever booster vaccination. The rearrangement uses TRBV6-2 or TRBV6-3 and TRBJ1-2; D is undetermined. The receptor was derived from a man between 25 and 39 years old who received the YFV17D yellow fever vaccine. CDR3 sequence: CASRSGSGYTF. The DNA for the CDR3 is TGTGCCAGCCGTAGTGGTTCTGGCTACACCTTC.